What follows are 27 T cell receptor beta chains derived from one specimen sequenced in a study of OX40 agonist ivuxolimab in advanced cancers. The library was prepared using the immunoSEQ multiplex PCR assay. TCRdb stores this immuneACCESS table with in-frame sequences only. Part of the clones is absent; in the studies checked, under half of the shortfall reflects unresolved V genes, and no reason is known for the rest. A total of some 100,000 clones appear in this sample, 84% of them only once. The ten biggest clones cover roughly 5.5% of the sample. The sequencing here drew on CD4+ or CD8+ T cells sorted from blood, taken in a trial of the OX40 agonist ivuxolimab. Source of these receptors: an adult with an advanced solid tumor such as melanoma, head and neck, liver or kidney cancer.

The CDR3 DNA follows: TGCAGCGTTGTGGGACTAGCGGGTGACTACTACGAGCAGTACTTC. It yields the protein CSVVGLAGDYYEQYF. The chain is built from TRBV29-1 and TRBJ2-7, with 12 bases matching TRBD2. Germline CDR1 and CDR2: SQVTM and ANQGSEA. The CDR3 extends over 15 amino acids. V was clipped by 4 bases and J by 3 bases; unmatched bases: 7.

V gene TRBV19 combines with J gene TRBJ1-5; maybe TRBD1 (6 bases). V was pared by 2 bases and J by 0 bases, with 8 bases between. Germline CDR1 and CDR2: LNHDA and SQIVND (reference sequence). This CDR3 has 15 residues. DNA of the CDR3: TGTGCCAGTAGTATAAGGGGGACTAGCAATCAGCCCCAGCATTTT. This codes for CASSIRGTSNQPQHF.

This clone appeared once. The V and J genes are TRBV18 and TRBJ2-2, with D perhaps TRBD1 or TRBD2 (5 bases each). The germline CDR1 and CDR2 sequences are KGHSH and LQKENI. The CDR3 extends over 15 amino acids. Trimming removed 5 bases at V and 3 bases at J, with 13 bases between. CDR3 sequence: CASSAVRGDTGELFF. CDR3 DNA: TGTGCCAGCTCAGCAGTGAGAGGGGACACCGGGGAGCTGTTTTTT. The complete variable domain, with remaining parts taken from reference TRBV18 and TRBJ2-2, reads NAGVMQNPRHLVRRRGQEARLRCSPMKGHSHVYWYRQLPEEGLKFMVYLQKENIIDESGMPKERFSAEFPKEGPSILRIQQVVRGDSAAYFCASSAVRGDTGELFFGEGSRLTVL.

J is TRBJ2-1 and V is TRBV21-1; whether TRBD2, the table's D call, matches the DNA was not checked. TRBV21-1 is tagged as a pseudogene. CDR3 length equals 14 residues. CDR3 in amino acids: CAGQSGRTYNEQFF. CDR3 DNA: TGTGCCGGTCAAAGCGGGAGGACCTACAATGAGCAGTTCTTC.

This clone appeared a single time. This chain connects TRBV27 to TRBJ2-7; TRBD2 matches 9 bases. The CDR3 extends over 14 amino acids. The trim removed 5 bases at V and 2 bases at J, leaving 4 bases unmatched. The germline V gene has CDR1 MNHEY and CDR2 SMNVEV (reference sequence). CDR3: CASSKLAGPYEQYF. In DNA, the CDR3 is TGTGCCAGCAGTAAACTAGCGGGTCCCTACGAGCAGTACTTC.

In nucleotides, the CDR3 is TGCGCCAGCAGCCAAGGTCTCCCGCAGGGAGGAGGGTATGGCTACACCTTC. Encoded protein: CASSQGLPQGGGYGYTF. The chain employs TRBV4-3 and TRBJ1-2; a weak D match, TRBD1 (5 bases). Germline V gives CDR1 LGHNA, CDR2 YSLEER. The CDR3 length is 17 residues. Trimming cost V 1 base and J 5 bases, with 20 bases left between them.

The rearrangement uses TRBV19 and TRBJ2-5; TRBD1 might be the D (5 bases). The DNA end is more similar to TRBJ2-7, so the J call may be wrong. The CDR3 contains 12 residues. Germline CDR1 LNHDA, CDR2 SQIVND (reference sequence). This chain's CDR3 is CASSNRPHEQYF. Here the CDR3 DNA reads TGTGCCAGTAGTAACAGGCCCCACGAGCAGTACTTC.

This clone was seen just once. The rearrangement links TRBV4-3 to TRBJ2-6, with a weak D call TRBD1 (6 bases). CDR1 and CDR2 (germline): LGHNA, YSLEER. The CDR3 is made up of 18 amino acids. Trimming pared 1 base from V and 1 base from J, leaving 14 bases between. The CDR3 spells CASSQGAQGFSGANVLTF. CDR3 DNA: TGCGCCAGCAGCCAAGGAGCACAGGGCTTTTCTGGGGCCAACGTCCTGACTTTC.

V gene TRBV5-1 combines with J gene TRBJ2-7; no clear D gene. V was cut by 4 bases and J by 0 bases, with 14 bases left in between. The CDR3 contains 15 residues. From germline, CDR1 is SGHRS and CDR2 YFSETQ. The CDR3 protein is CASSVVAEHSYEQYF. In DNA, the CDR3 is TGCGCCAGCAGCGTCGTCGCGGAGCACTCCTACGAGCAGTACTTC.

This chain connects TRBV19 to TRBJ2-4; D perhaps matches TRBD2 (5 bases). Looked up from germline, CDR1 is LNHDA and CDR2 is SQIVND (reference sequence). There are 17 residues in the CDR3. Between the trimmed V and J ends, which lost 8 bases and 0 bases, there was a span of 20 bases. CDR3 DNA: TGTGCCAGTCAGCCTCTCGCGAGCGGTCTAGCCAAAAACATTCAGTACTTC. Protein: CASQPLASGLAKNIQYF.

The V call is TRBV14, the J call TRBJ1-4; D unresolved. V was trimmed by 1 base and J by 5 bases, leaving 11 bases between them. The CDR3 length is 15 residues. Per germline, CDR1 SGHDN and CDR2 FVKESK. The DNA of the CDR3 is TGTGCCAGCAGCCAAGCCGGGATAACAAATGAAAAACTGTTTTTT. This encodes CASSQAGITNEKLFF. Supplemented by reference TRBV14 and TRBJ1-4, the full variable domain reads EAGVTQFPSHSVIEKGQTVTLRCDPISGHDNLYWYRRVMGKEIKFLLHFVKESKQDESGMPNNRFLAERTGGTYSTLKVQPAELEDSGVYFCASSQAGITNEKLFFGSGTQLSVL.

V gene TRBV11-2 combines with J gene TRBJ2-2; TRBD1 is a possible D gene (5 bases). V lost 7 bases, J lost 7 bases, and 19 bases lay in between. The CDR3 has 15 amino acids. CDR1 SGHAT and CDR2 FQNNGV come from the germline V gene. The CDR3 region has the DNA TGTGCCAGCATCCCCTTCCTGGGGCTTGGCGGGGAGCTGTTTTTT. It yields the protein CASIPFLGLGGELFF.

The chain has TRBV5-1 and TRBJ2-7; D is ambiguous. Germline V CDR1 and CDR2: SGHRS, YFSETQ. This CDR3 spans 11 amino acids. Trimming removed 3 bases at V and 2 bases at J, with 3 bases between. The CDR3 DNA reads TGCGCCAGCAGCTCAGCCTACGAGCAGTACTTC. The encoded protein is CASSSAYEQYF.

This chain uses TRBV6-5 with TRBJ1-5; the D gene is possibly TRBD1 (6 bases). Trimming removed 5 bases at V and 4 bases at J, with 12 bases between. Germline V gene data show CDR1 as MNHEY and CDR2 as SVGAGI. This CDR3 contains 14 residues. CDR3 protein: CASSPVQGNQPQHF. The CDR3 nucleotides read TGTGCCAGCAGTCCGGTTCAGGGGAATCAGCCCCAGCATTTT.

V gene TRBV10-3 combines with J gene TRBJ1-1; D gene unclear. The CDR3 has 13 amino acids. Trimming cost V 7 bases and J 2 bases, with 11 bases left between them. CDR1 ENHRY and CDR2 SYGVKD come from the germline V gene. The CDR3 loop reads CAIKAQINTEAFF. In nucleotides, the CDR3 is TGTGCCATCAAGGCTCAGATTAACACTGAAGCTTTCTTT.

The chain couples TRBV27 to TRBJ1-3; unclear D gene. CDR1 and CDR2 (germline): MNHEY, SMNVEV (reference sequence). The CDR3 sequence is 15 residues long. V lost 5 bases and J lost 7, with 18 bases in between. The CDR3 sequence is CASSLRGMNGNTIYF. In nucleotides, the CDR3 is TGTGCCAGCAGTCTCCGGGGAATGAACGGGAACACCATATATTTT.

The V gene is TRBV5-4, the J gene TRBJ1-2; a possible D gene is TRBD1 (5 bases). There are 14 residues in the CDR3. Germline values: CDR1 SGHNT, CDR2 YYREEE (reference sequence). V gave up 4 bases and J gave up 4 bases, with 14 bases separating them. Here the CDR3 reads CASSDRDRAYGYTF. The DNA of the CDR3 is TGTGCCAGCAGCGACCGGGACCGTGCCTATGGCTACACCTTC.

The J gene is TRBJ1-3, the V gene TRBV19, with D perhaps TRBD1 (5 bases). This CDR3 spans 13 amino acids. Germline assignment: CDR1 LNHDA and CDR2 SQIVND (reference sequence). V shed 9 bases and J shed 0 bases, with 9 bases lying between them. CDR3 coding DNA: TGTGCCAGCCGACAGACCTCTGGAAACACCATATATTTT. Translating gives CASRQTSGNTIYF.

The genes are TRBV15 and TRBJ1-2; D remains unclear. The germline V and J ends were trimmed by 1 base and 8 bases, with 8 bases remaining between them. The CDR3 contains 12 residues. CDR1 LNHNV and CDR2 YYDKDF come from the germline V gene (reference sequence). The DNA for the CDR3 is TGTGCCACCAGCAGAGGAGAGCCCGGCTACACCTTC. This encodes CATSRGEPGYTF.

The chain carries TRBV21-1 and TRBJ1-1; the DNA was not compared with TRBD1, the D call given in the table. TRBV21-1 is recorded as a pseudogene. CDR3 size: 14 residues. DNA for the CDR3: TGTGCCAGCAGTTACAGGGGCGCTGACACTGAAGCTTTCTTT. Translating gives CASSYRGADTEAFF.

The chain has TRBV6-6 and TRBJ1-5; 7 bases fit TRBD1. The CDR3 has 15 residues. The V gene's germline CDR1 is MNHNY and CDR2 SVGAGI (reference sequence). The trim removed 0 bases at V and 6 bases at J, leaving 5 bases unmatched. Written as DNA, the CDR3 is TGTGCCAGCAGTTACTCAGGGGGCCGTGGTCAGCCCCAGCATTTT. Amino acid sequence: CASSYSGGRGQPQHF.

This clone was observed a few times. V usage is TRBV9 and J usage is TRBJ2-1, with 8 bases identical to TRBD2. The CDR3 spans 18 residues. V shed 2 bases and J 1 base; nucleotides not matched to a gene: 11. CDR1 SGDLS and CDR2 YYNGEE come from the germline V gene. In DNA, the CDR3 is TGTGCCAGCAGCGTCATTCCGGGACTAGGGGGTTCCTACAATGAGCAGTTCTTC. As protein: CASSVIPGLGGSYNEQFF. The variable domain in full, completed from reference TRBV9 and TRBJ2-1, reads DSGVTQTPKHLITATGQRVTLRCSPRSGDLSVYWYQQSLDQGLQFLIQYYNGEERAKGNILERFSAQQFPDLHSELNLSSLELGDSALYFCASSVIPGLGGSYNEQFFGPGTRLTVL.

This chain connects TRBV6-6 to TRBJ1-1; a possible D gene is TRBD1 (6 bases). The CDR3 spans 14 residues. The V and J ends lost 4 bases and 0 bases respectively, with 9 bases between them. Germline loops: CDR1 MNHNY, CDR2 SVGAGI (reference sequence). The CDR3 nucleotides are TGTGCCAGCAGTTTTGGACAGATGAACACTGAAGCTTTCTTT. This gives the protein CASSFGQMNTEAFF.

This clone was seen only once. The chain uses TRBV2 and TRBJ2-2; D unclear. This CDR3 has 14 amino acids. Between the trimmed V and J ends, which lost 1 base and 0 bases, there was a span of 3 bases. The V gene's germline CDR1 is SNHLY and CDR2 FYNNEI. The CDR3 DNA follows: TGTGCCAGCAGTGAAGGAGCGAACACCGGGGAGCTGTTTTTT. Protein sequence: CASSEGANTGELFF.

The CDR3 loop reads CASSSDGNRGGRELFF. The CDR3 DNA sequence: TGCGCCAGCAGCTCTGATGGGAACAGGGGCGGCCGGGAGCTGTTTTTT. This chain uses TRBV5-1 with TRBJ2-2; TRBD1 matches 7 bases. V lost 3 bases to trimming and J lost 9 bases; unmatched junction nucleotides: 14. This CDR3 region has 16 residues. Per the germline V gene, CDR1 is SGHRS and CDR2 is YFSETQ.

The chain joins TRBV9 to TRBJ2-2; D is unresolved. The CDR3 sequence is 16 residues long. The ends were cut back, 4 bases at V and 6 bases at J, with 19 bases in the middle. In germline, CDR1 is SGDLS, CDR2 YYNGEE. The DNA for the CDR3 is TGTGCCAGCAGCCCCCACCCCGACCTACGACCCGGGGAGCTGTTTTTT. Residues: CASSPHPDLRPGELFF. Using reference TRBV9 and TRBJ2-2 for the parts outside the CDR3, the full variable domain is DSGVTQTPKHLITATGQRVTLRCSPRSGDLSVYWYQQSLDQGLQFLIQYYNGEERAKGNILERFSAQQFPDLHSELNLSSLELGDSALYFCASSPHPDLRPGELFFGEGSRLTVL.

The chain links TRBV11-2 to TRBJ2-6, with TRBD2 identical over 16 bases. Germline CDR1 reads SGHAT; CDR2 reads FQNNGV. This CDR3 contains 19 residues. The ends lost 4 bases at V and 4 bases at J; junction bases unmatched: 7. CDR3 coding DNA: TGTGCCAGCAGCTGGGGGACTAGCGGGAGGGCCCCCGGGGCCAACGTCCTGACTTTC. It yields the protein CASSWGTSGRAPGANVLTF.